This T cell receptor beta chain was found in a study of cytomegalovirus exposure and HLA in healthy donors. The study ran its PCR with 60 Vbeta and 13 Jbeta primers. This table comes from immunoSEQ multiplex PCR, and its TCRdb copy is limited to in-frame clones, with some not included. This sample carries approximately 160,000 clones, 65% to 80% of them seen once, and the ten largest clones take approximately 7%. V gave up 4 bases and J gave up 5 bases; unmatched junction bases: 10. CDR1 is SGDLS and CDR2 is YYNGEE in the germline V gene. This CDR3 has 16 amino acids. The sequenced material came from PBMCs. This chain joins TRBV9 and TRBJ2-3; 10 nucleotides agree with TRBD2. This receptor was obtained from a woman aged 40 to 55 in good health and CMV-seropositive. The CDR3 bases are TGTGCCAGCAGCCCATCTAGCGGGGGTTCGGGAGATACGCAGTATTTT. Protein: CASSPSSGGSGDTQYF. Supplemented by reference TRBV9 and TRBJ2-3, the full variable domain reads DSGVTQTPKHLITATGQRVTLRCSPRSGDLSVYWYQQSLDQGLQFLIQYYNGEERAKGNILERFSAQQFPDLHSELNLSSLELGDSALYFCASSPSSGGSGDTQYFGPGTRLTVL.